Given below is one T cell receptor beta chain in context. This clone appeared once. The antigen it recognizes is unknown. Base quality data are lacking; no much larger clone is found one base away. TCRbeta rearrangements were sequenced from genomic DNA using the immunoSEQ assay at survey resolution. Under the source paper's analysis protocol: In the TCR sequencing data, the lowest productive clonotype frequency that could be detected was 2.59 x 10-5. Analyses included only productive TCRbeta rearrangements, meaning complete and in-frame sequences. Clonality for each sample was calculated as Simpson clonality in the immunoSEQ Analyzer version 3.0. Clones were grouped by frequency into very rare, small, medium, large (1-20%) or hyperexpanded (>20%) categories. Generation probabilities were estimated with OLGA 1.2.3, V-gene circos plots were generated with VDJtools, specificities were searched for in VDJdb, and CDR3 motifs were identified with GLIPH. TCRdb limited this immuneACCESS table to in-frame rearrangements with V and J called. A share of clones is missing; checked studies link under half to unresolved V genes, and the rest is unexplained. V and J calls and clone size follow that table, whereas D and trimming were derived from the DNA. The sample table records 32,000 or so clones; 79% of these occur just once. The ten largest clones take up 5.5% to 8% of the sample.

The healthy controls were 37 blood donors, and the buffy coats of these donors were supplied by the Finnish Red Cross blood service. All TCR-sequenced material derived from peripheral blood: patient blood samples and healthy donor buffy coats. Peripheral blood mononuclear cells were isolated by Ficoll-Hypaque gradient centrifugation. Magnetic purification was used to isolate CD4+ cells from the buffy coats of the healthy controls. The Gentra Puregene Cell and Tissue kit was used for genomic DNA extraction, and quantification was performed on a Qubit 2.0 fluorometer. The record originates from a study of STAT5B mutations in CD4+ large granular lymphocyte leukemia (dated by TCRdb to between 2020 and 2023). In terms of the full investigation: Among healthy controls, the CDR3 'QG' motif was associated with a particular HLA allele. The study compared the TCRbeta repertoires of patients with CD4+ T-cell large granular lymphocyte leukemia against the TCRbeta repertoires of healthy blood donors. Flow cytometry on FACSCanto II or FACSVerse showed that the purified fractions were more than 95% pure among lymphocytes. Results the study describes overall, beyond this receptor: Enrichment of TRBV06-family usage was observed among the top patient clones (8/27) relative to healthy controls (2/35). The main leukemic clonotypes were found to be private to each patient, although around 26% of the main leukemic clonotypes were detected at low frequency in the non-leukemic repertoires of other patients. Data were not HLA-matched; higher clonality in CD4+ versus CD8+ T-LGLL could reflect the relatively small sample size. Greater clonality appeared to be present in CD4-sorted patient repertoires than in healthy CD4+ repertoires, and the difference was retained after the putative leukemic clones were removed.

Relative to germline, V is 6 bases shorter and J is 0 bases shorter, with 14 bases between their ends. The germline V gene gives CDR1 as KGHSH and CDR2 as LQKENI. The CDR3 covers 15 residues, taking in both the cysteine and the phenylalanine. Solely the CDR3 DNA is kept, with 45 bases framed from the first base. Input material: CD4+ T cells from blood buffy coats. This receptor was obtained from a human donor in good health. This chain joins TRBV18 to TRBJ2-5; TRBD1 is a weak D gene call, 6 bases matching. The CDR3 loop reads CASSRTVGHQETQYF. DNA sequence: TGTGCCAGCTCGAGGACAGTGGGGCACCAAGAGACCCAGTACTTC. Reference TRBV18 and TRBJ2-5 genes cover what lies past the CDR3, so the full variable domain is NAGVMQNPRHLVRRRGQEARLRCSPMKGHSHVYWYRQLPEEGLKFMVYLQKENIIDESGMPKERFSAEFPKEGPSILRIQQVVRGDSAAYFCASSRTVGHQETQYFGPGTRLLVL.